This T cell receptor (beta chain) was observed in a study of STAT5B mutations in CD4+ large granular lymphocyte leukemia. Clones were read by immunoSEQ multiplex PCR, and TCRdb kept only the in-frame ones, dropping some. The data contain 31,000 or so clones, 65% to 85% of them seen just once; the ten biggest clones take up about 2.1%. Notes on the study in general: Top patient clones used TRBV06 genes more often: 8/27 versus 2/35 in controls. Patient CD4-sorted repertoires stayed more clonal than healthy ones after leukemic-clone removal.

This clone showed up just a few times. Its antigen is as yet unknown. The CDR3 is 15 amino acids. V gave up 3 bases and J gave up 0 bases; unmatched junction bases: 5. CDR1 is SNHLY and CDR2 is FYNNEI in the germline V gene. The sequenced sample consisted of CD4+ T cells from blood buffy coats. The V gene is TRBV2, the J gene TRBJ2-7; 7 positions agree with TRBD1. The source of this sequence is a human donor in good health. Here the CDR3 DNA reads TGTGCCAGCAGTGATTCCGGGACAGCCTCCTACGAGCAGTACTTC. This codes for CASSDSGTASYEQYF.